The 10 T cell receptor beta chains in this list originate from one sample, sequenced in a study of blood T cell repertoires in COVID-19. Sequenced by immunoSEQ multiplex PCR; TCRdb stores in-frame clones only, minus some. This table has some 74,000 clones, 75% to 85% appearing once. Sequenced material: peripheral blood. These receptors were obtained from a man at least 80 years old with acute or convalescent COVID-19.

The chain employs TRBV11-2 and TRBJ1-1; D gene ambiguous. The germline V and J ends were trimmed by 1 base and 7 bases, with 7 bases remaining between them. The CDR3 contains 12 residues. Germline V CDR1 and CDR2: SGHAT, FQNNGV. CDR3 residues: CASSLGRIEAFF. As DNA, the CDR3 is TGTGCCAGCAGCTTAGGCAGGATTGAAGCTTTCTTT.

For this clone: Different DNA sequences within this sample yield the same CDR3. The chain recombines TRBV6-5 with TRBJ1-1, with 7 bases fitting TRBD1. The germline gives CDR1 MNHEY, CDR2 SVGAGI. This CDR3 spans 14 amino acids. J gave up 1 base and V 6 bases, and 5 bases lay outside the gene matches. The CDR3 is CASSPRTGNTEAFF. The CDR3 bases are TGTGCCAGCAGCCCCCGGACAGGGAACACTGAAGCTTTCTTT.

This sequence joins TRBV28 and TRBJ1-1; D call uncertain. The ends were cut back, 5 bases at V and 7 bases at J, with 17 bases in the middle. Germline-derived CDR1 and CDR2 are MDHEN and SYDVKM. The CDR3 length is 14 residues. Here the CDR3 reads CASSPPIDAGEAFF. CDR3 nucleotides: TGTGCCAGCAGTCCCCCCATAGATGCCGGTGAAGCTTTCTTT.

This clone appeared a few times. The chain has TRBV2 and TRBJ2-3; possible D gene TRBD1, 6 bases. CDR1 and CDR2 (germline): SNHLY, FYNNEI. This CDR3 comprises 13 residues. Trimming removed 2 bases from V and 8 bases from J, with 11 bases in between. Here the CDR3 DNA reads TGTGCCAGCAGTGAACAACGAGGGGGTACGCAGTATTTT. Its translation is CASSEQRGGTQYF.

The chain has TRBV19 and TRBJ2-7; 9 nucleotides match TRBD1. V trimming: 6 bases; J trimming: 4 bases; junction bases outside the gene matches: 10. CDR3 length: 15 residues. CDR1 is LNHDA, CDR2 SQIVND, per germline (reference sequence). This CDR3 is CASRQQGTGSYEQYF. The CDR3, as DNA: TGTGCCAGTAGACAACAAGGGACAGGGAGTTACGAGCAGTACTTC.

This chain uses TRBV5-8 with TRBJ2-2; the match to TRBD2 covers 11 bases. Germline V CDR1 and CDR2: SGHTS, YDEGEE. V gave up 0 bases and J gave up 2 bases; unmatched junction bases: 3. The CDR3 loop spans 17 amino acids. The CDR3 DNA follows: TGTGCCAGCAGCTTGGCCGGGACTAGCGGTAACACCGGGGAGCTGTTTTTT. It encodes CASSLAGTSGNTGELFF.

This clone appeared a single time. An end of the junction differs from the germline gene, which may be a read error. This rearrangement joins TRBV6-2 or TRBV6-3 to TRBJ1-2; 10 nucleotides agree with TRBD1. The CDR3 spans 17 residues. Germline CDR1 MNHEY, CDR2 SVGEGT. CDR3 residues: CASSDSGTGVSNYGYTF. In nucleotides, the CDR3 is TGTGCCAGCAGTGACTCCGGGACAGGGGTGTCCAACTATGGCTACACCTTC.

A note on this clone: This specimen includes other DNA sequences encoding the same CDR3. The chain combines TRBV28 with TRBJ1-1, with 7 nucleotides matching TRBD1. The V and J ends lost 3 bases and 1 base, in that order; junction bases with no gene match: 5. This CDR3 region has 15 residues. The V gene's germline CDR1 is MDHEN and CDR2 SYDVKM. Written as DNA, the CDR3 is TGTGCCAGCAGTTTCCGTGACAGGGCGAACACTGAAGCTTTCTTT. This sequence encodes CASSFRDRANTEAFF.

The chain is built from TRBV23-1 and TRBJ1-4; TRBD1 matches 7 bases. TRBV23-1 is classed as an ORF, of uncertain function. The CDR3 extends over 17 amino acids. Germline trimming cut 0 bases from V and 8 bases from J; bases unmatched to any gene: 12. CDR3 region: CASSQSSPQGVREKLFF. Here the CDR3 DNA reads TGCGCCAGCAGTCAATCTTCTCCCCAGGGGGTTAGAGAAAAACTGTTTTTT.

This chain connects TRBV24-1 to TRBJ2-7; D is unresolved. This CDR3 region has 13 residues. The germline V gene encodes CDR1 KGHDR and CDR2 SFDVKD. V shed 3 bases and J shed 6 bases, with 11 bases lying between them. CDR3 sequence reads: CATSDPILGEQYF. The CDR3 DNA is TGTGCCACCAGTGATCCGATCCTCGGCGAGCAGTACTTC.